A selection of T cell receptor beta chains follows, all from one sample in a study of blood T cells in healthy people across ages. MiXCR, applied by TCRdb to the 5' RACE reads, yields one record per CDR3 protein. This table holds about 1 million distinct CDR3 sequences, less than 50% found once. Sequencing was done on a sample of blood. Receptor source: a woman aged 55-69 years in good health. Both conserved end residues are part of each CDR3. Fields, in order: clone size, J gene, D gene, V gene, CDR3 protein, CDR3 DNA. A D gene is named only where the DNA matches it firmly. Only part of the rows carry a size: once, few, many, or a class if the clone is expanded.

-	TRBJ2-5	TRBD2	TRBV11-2	CASSLWASGRDGEQYF	TGTGCCAGCAGCTTATGGGCTAGCGGGAGGGATGGAGAGCAGTACTTC
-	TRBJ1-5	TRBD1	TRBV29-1	CSVEGQAGQPQHF	TGCAGCGTCGAGGGACAGGCAGGGCAGCCCCAGCATTTT
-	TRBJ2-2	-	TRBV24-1	CATSDPRMAGELFF	TGTGCCACCAGTGATCCACGTATGGCCGGGGAGCTGTTTTTT
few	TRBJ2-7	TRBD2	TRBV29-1	CSVYYLFSGDSYEQYF	TGCAGCGTATATTACCTTTTTAGCGGGGACTCCTACGAGCAGTACTTC
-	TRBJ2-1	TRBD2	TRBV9	CASSGLAGGPNEQFF	TGTGCCAGCAGCGGACTAGCGGGAGGCCCCAATGAGCAGTTCTTC
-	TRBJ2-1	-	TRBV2	CASTGAGTNNEQFF	TGTGCCAGCACGGGGGCAGGAACTAACAATGAGCAGTTCTTC
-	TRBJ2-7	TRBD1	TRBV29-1	CSVEDTGQGGYEQYF	TGCAGCGTTGAAGATACTGGACAGGGGGGATACGAGCAGTACTTC
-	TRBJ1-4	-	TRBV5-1	CASSLKAPRTNEKLFF	TGCGCCAGCAGCTTGAAAGCGCCCCGCACTAATGAAAAACTGTTTTTT
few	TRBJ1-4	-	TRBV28	CATAQGRGDEKLFF	TGTGCCACCGCCCAGGGGAGAGGTGATGAAAAACTGTTTTTT
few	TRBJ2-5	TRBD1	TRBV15	CATSRPIDRAQETQYF	TGTGCCACCAGCAGACCTATTGACAGGGCGCAAGAGACCCAGTACTTC
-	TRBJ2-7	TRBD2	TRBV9	CASSAVGLAHYNEQYF	TGTGCCAGCAGCGCCGTCGGACTAGCCCACTACAATGAGCAGTACTTC
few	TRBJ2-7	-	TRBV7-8	CASTLGPGRYEQYF	TGTGCCAGCACACTCGGACCGGGCAGATACGAGCAGTACTTC
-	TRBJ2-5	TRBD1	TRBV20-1	CSATDPGTGLETQYF	TGCAGTGCTACGGATCCGGGGACAGGGTTAGAGACCCAGTACTTC
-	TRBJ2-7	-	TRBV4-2	CASSPARDYEQYF	TGTGCCAGCAGCCCAGCTAGAGACTACGAGCAGTACTTC
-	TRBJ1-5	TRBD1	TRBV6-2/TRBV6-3	CASTPGTGVQPQHF	TGTGCCAGCACCCCCGGGACAGGGGTCCAGCCCCAGCATTTT
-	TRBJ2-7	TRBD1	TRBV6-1	CASGGGQGSYNEQYF	TGTGCCAGCGGAGGAGGACAGGGCTCCTACAATGAGCAGTACTTC
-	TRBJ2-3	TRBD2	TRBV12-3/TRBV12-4	CASSLVGGIADTQYF	TGTGCCAGCAGTTTAGTGGGGGGGATCGCAGATACGCAGTATTTT
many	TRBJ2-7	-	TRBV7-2	CASSPTSVSYEQYF	TGTGCCAGCAGCCCCACAAGCGTCTCCTACGAGCAGTACTTC
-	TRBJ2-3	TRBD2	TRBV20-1	CSARVLTGGVTDTQYF	TGCAGTGCTAGAGTCCTAACGGGAGGTGTGACAGATACGCAGTATTTT
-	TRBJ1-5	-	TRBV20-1	CSARAPGPLSAQPQHF	TGCAGTGCTAGAGCCCCGGGGCCGCTTTCCGCTCAGCCCCAGCATTTT
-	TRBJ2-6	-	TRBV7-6	CASSPGLGDPSGANVLTF	TGTGCCAGCAGCCCCGGACTGGGGGACCCCTCTGGGGCCAACGTCCTGACTTTC
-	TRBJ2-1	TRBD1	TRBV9	CASSVGDSRSYNEQFF	TGTGCCAGCAGCGTAGGGGACAGCCGCTCCTACAATGAGCAGTTCTTC